Below, 28 T cell receptor beta chains from the same sample are listed, as sequenced in a study of shared clonotypes between healthy human individuals. Libraries were prepared by immunoSEQ multiplex PCR; TCRdb keeps only in-frame clonotypes and omits some of them. The profile shows more than 400,000 clones, 78% of them singletons. The sample consisted of PBMCs. These receptors were taken from a woman aged 40 to 50 in good health. Some clones in this sample may be carry-over from other donors' samples.

V usage is TRBV7-9 and J usage is TRBJ2-2, with 9 bases lining up with TRBD2. The CDR3 extends over 17 amino acids. Trimming cost V 0 bases and J 5 bases; bases outside gene matches: 7. CDR1 is SEHNR and CDR2 is FQNEAQ in the germline V gene (reference sequence). CDR3 amino acids: CASSLAVIAGETGELFF. The CDR3, as DNA: TGTGCCAGCAGCTTAGCGGTTATAGCGGGAGAGACCGGGGAGCTGTTTTTT.

This clone came up many times. The chain combines TRBV16 with TRBJ2-3; 9 bases line up with TRBD1. CDR3 size: 16 residues. The junction had 9 bases not matched to a gene; V was cut back by 4 bases and J by 4 bases. CDR1 is KGHSY and CDR2 is FQNENV in the germline V gene. This CDR3 reads CASSPGQGFFSDTQYF. CDR3 DNA: TGTGCCAGCAGCCCCGGACAGGGGTTCTTCTCAGATACGCAGTATTTT.

The gene calls are TRBV14 and TRBJ2-1; TRBD2 aligns across 10 bases. The length of the CDR3 is 16 residues. Germline loops: CDR1 SGHDN, CDR2 FVKESK. J gave up 7 bases and V 2 bases, and 8 bases lay outside the gene matches. Here the CDR3 reads CASSQFFSGLANEQFF. The CDR3 region has the DNA TGTGCCAGCAGCCAATTTTTTTCGGGACTAGCGAATGAGCAGTTCTTC.

The chain combines TRBV15 with TRBJ2-7, with D uncertain. This CDR3 has 14 residues. Germline V CDR1 and CDR2: LNHNV, YYDKDF (reference sequence). V was trimmed by 6 bases and J by 5 bases, leaving 17 bases between them. The CDR3 sequence: CATSPGFGFDEQYF. In nucleotides, the CDR3 is TGTGCCACCAGTCCGGGTTTCGGGTTTGACGAGCAGTACTTC.

The rearrangement uses TRBV30 and TRBJ1-2, with D perhaps TRBD1 (6 bases). CDR1 is GTSNPN and CDR2 is SVGIG in the germline V gene (reference sequence). The CDR3 has 14 amino acids. The V gene lost 0 bases and the J gene lost 4 bases, with 12 bases spanning the gap. CDR3 region: CAWSVQGRSYGYTF. The CDR3 nucleotides are TGTGCCTGGAGTGTACAGGGTAGAAGCTATGGCTACACCTTC.

This clone was seen only a few times. Additional DNA sequences in this sample encode the identical CDR3. The chain employs TRBV10-1 and TRBJ1-5, with D uncertain. Germline lookup yields CDR1 WNHNN and CDR2 SYGVQD (reference sequence). V gave up 5 bases and J gave up 3 bases, with 8 bases separating them. The CDR3 consists of 13 residues. The CDR3 nucleotides read TGCGCCAGCAGTTCATCGTACAATCAGCCCCAGCATTTT. It specifies CASSSSYNQPQHF.

The chain is built from TRBV5-1 and TRBJ2-5; D is perhaps TRBD2 (6 bases). V lost 0 bases and J 0 bases, leaving 12 bases between the germline ends. CDR1 and CDR2 from the germline V gene are SGHRS and YFSETQ. The length of the CDR3 is 16 residues. As DNA, the CDR3 is TGCGCCAGCAGCTTGGTAGGGACTGACTACCAAGAGACCCAGTACTTC. Its translation: CASSLVGTDYQETQYF.

The chain employs TRBV9 and TRBJ2-3, with 8 bases identical to TRBD2. This CDR3 has 17 residues. The germline V gene encodes CDR1 SGDLS and CDR2 YYNGEE. V gave up 0 bases and J gave up 2 bases; unmatched junction bases: 8. The CDR3: CASSVGGSGTITDTQYF. Here the CDR3 DNA reads TGTGCCAGCAGCGTAGGAGGTAGCGGGACGATCACAGATACGCAGTATTTT. Full variable domain (missing parts from reference TRBV9 and TRBJ2-3): DSGVTQTPKHLITATGQRVTLRCSPRSGDLSVYWYQQSLDQGLQFLIQYYNGEERAKGNILERFSAQQFPDLHSELNLSSLELGDSALYFCASSVGGSGTITDTQYFGPGTRLTVL.

The chain carries TRBV4-1 and TRBJ1-1; D is perhaps TRBD1 (6 bases). Germline CDR1 MGHRA, CDR2 YSYEKL. The CDR3 is 15 amino acids. Trimming shortened V by 4 bases and J by 0 bases, and 12 bases separated the two germline ends. The CDR3 is CASSRSGALNTEAFF. The CDR3 coding sequence is TGCGCCAGCAGCCGGTCAGGGGCCTTGAACACTGAAGCTTTCTTT.

The chain couples TRBV15 to TRBJ2-3, with 9 bases that match TRBD1. Trimming removed 4 bases from V and 0 bases from J; junction bases left unmatched: 5. The CDR3 loop spans 16 amino acids. CDR1 LNHNV and CDR2 YYDKDF come from the germline V gene (reference sequence). CDR3 protein: CATSTRDRASTDTQYF. In nucleotides, the CDR3 is TGTGCCACCAGCACCAGGGACAGGGCAAGCACAGATACGCAGTATTTT. Filled out from reference TRBV15 and TRBJ2-3, the complete variable domain reads DAMVIQNPRYQVTQFGKPVTLSCSQTLNHNVMYWYQQKSSQAPKLLFHYYDKDFNNEADTPDNFQSRRPNTSFCFLDIRSPGLGDTAMYLCATSTRDRASTDTQYFGPGTRLTVL.

The rearrangement uses TRBV19 and TRBJ2-7; 12 bases are a match to TRBD2. The CDR3 is made up of 15 amino acids. V dropped 6 bases and J dropped 1; count of bases not matched to a gene: 4. The germline V gene encodes CDR1 LNHDA and CDR2 SQIVND (reference sequence). CDR3: CASSPSGRASYEQYF. The CDR3 coding sequence is TGTGCCAGTAGCCCTAGCGGGAGGGCGTCCTACGAGCAGTACTTC.

This clone appeared many times. This sequence joins TRBV5-4 and TRBJ2-5, with 9 bases fitting TRBD2. CDR1 and CDR2 from the germline V gene are SGHNT and YYREEE (reference sequence). J was trimmed by 8 bases and V by 1 base; bases with no gene match: 9. This CDR3 comprises 15 residues. The CDR3 bases are TGTGCCAGCAGCTTGAAGCGGGAGGCCCCAGGAACCCAGTACTTC. This encodes CASSLKREAPGTQYF.

V is TRBV9 and J is TRBJ1-2; D is undetermined. Germline values: CDR1 SGDLS, CDR2 YYNGEE. Trimming cost V 0 bases and J 0 bases, with 9 bases left between them. The CDR3 length is 15 residues. The CDR3 region is CASSVGPTANYGYTF. The CDR3 region has the DNA TGTGCCAGCAGCGTAGGCCCCACGGCTAACTATGGCTACACCTTC.

On this clone: A far more abundant clone sits one base away, making this likely a read error. The chain couples TRBV30 to TRBJ1-2; no firm D call. The CDR3 extends over 11 amino acids. Trimming took 2 bases from V and 10 from J, leaving 11 bases between them. Germline-derived CDR1 and CDR2 are GTSNPN and SVGIG (reference sequence). The CDR3 nucleotides read TGTGCCTGGAGTTCTCTCGCGGACTACACCTTC. This encodes CAWSSLADYTF.

This clone came up once. This may stem from a read error, because a much larger clone lies one nucleotide away. The J gene is TRBJ2-7, the V gene TRBV5-6; D is perhaps TRBD1 (5 bases). The CDR3 has 16 amino acids. Looked up from germline, CDR1 is SGHDT and CDR2 is YYEEEE. V lost 1 base and J 2 bases, leaving 16 bases between the germline ends. This CDR3 is CASSLTPTVATYEQYF. Here the CDR3 DNA reads TGTGCCAGCAGCTTGACCCCGACAGTCGCGACCTACGAGCAGTACTTC.

The V and J genes are TRBV30 and TRBJ2-7; TRBD2 might be the D (7 bases). The CDR3 covers 15 residues. Germline lookup yields CDR1 GTSNPN and CDR2 SVGIG (reference sequence). Trimming left V 0 bases short and J 7 bases short, with 19 bases between. The CDR3 sequence: CAWSVRRSGEGEQYF. The CDR3 DNA sequence: TGTGCCTGGAGTGTACGGCGTTCAGGGGAGGGGGAGCAGTACTTC.

As concerns this clone: At the DNA level, this CDR3 is encoded by other sequences in the same sample as well. The V gene is TRBV29-1, the J gene TRBJ1-4; 8 bases are shared with TRBD1. The germline V gene encodes CDR1 SQVTM and CDR2 ANQGSEA. The length of the CDR3 is 14 residues. CDR3 coding DNA: TGCAGTGTTCAACCGGGACAGGATAATGAAAAACTGTTTTTT. Amino acid sequence: CSVQPGQDNEKLFF.

The chain joins TRBV11-2 to TRBJ2-1; TRBD2 is a possible D gene (6 bases). The germline V gene has CDR1 SGHAT and CDR2 FQNNGV. Trimming pared 3 bases from V and 7 bases from J, leaving 13 bases between. This CDR3 has 14 residues. The CDR3 region is CASSFGGRGNEQFF. CDR3 sequence (DNA): TGTGCCAGCAGCTTTGGCGGCCGGGGGAATGAGCAGTTCTTC.

The chain uses TRBV7-2 and TRBJ2-7, with D hard to call. CDR1 is SGHTA and CDR2 is FQGNSA in the germline V gene. The CDR3 is 13 amino acids. The V and J ends lost 3 bases and 7 bases respectively, with 13 bases between them. Written as DNA, the CDR3 is TGTGCCAGCAGCTTTAAGGGTTCGCGGGAGCAGTACTTC. Translating gives CASSFKGSREQYF.

The chain employs TRBV30 and TRBJ1-1; TRBD1 might be the D (6 bases). This CDR3 is 13 amino acids long. Trimming took off 3 bases at V and 4 bases at J, with 12 bases between the two ends. Germline V gives CDR1 GTSNPN, CDR2 SVGIG (reference sequence). CDR3 DNA sequence: TGTGCCTGGAGGGGAGTGGGGGCCACTGAAGCTTTCTTT. Protein product: CAWRGVGATEAFF.

V gene TRBV29-1 combines with J gene TRBJ2-5, with TRBD2 as a possible D gene (5 bases). In germline, CDR1 is SQVTM, CDR2 ANQGSEA. There are 13 residues in the CDR3. Trimming pared 5 bases from V and 11 bases from J, leaving 21 bases between. CDR3 region: CSVSWAGLGEQYF. Written as DNA, the CDR3 is TGCAGCGTTAGCTGGGCAGGACTCGGGGAGCAGTACTTC.

The chain employs TRBV11-1 and TRBJ2-7; D possibly corresponds to TRBD2 (6 bases). The CDR3 has 14 amino acids. Trimming removed 0 bases from V and 6 bases from J, with 12 bases in between. Germline loops: CDR1 SGHAT, CDR2 FQDESV (reference sequence). The CDR3 DNA is TGTGCCAGCAGCTTAGCCCGGAGGGTCGGCGAGCAGTACTTC. Its translation is CASSLARRVGEQYF.

The chain employs TRBV28 and TRBJ2-1, with D possibly matching TRBD1 (6 bases). Trimming took 7 bases from V and 6 from J, leaving 19 bases between them. Germline V lookup: CDR1 MDHEN, CDR2 SYDVKM. The CDR3 covers 15 residues. DNA for the CDR3: TGTGCCAGCACCTTTAACGTGGGGGCCTCCAATGAGCAGTTCTTC. This gives the protein CASTFNVGASNEQFF.

The rearrangement joins TRBV4-2 to TRBJ2-3; the D gene is possibly TRBD2 (5 bases). The germline V and J ends were trimmed by 0 bases and 5 bases, with 6 bases remaining between them. There are 13 residues in the CDR3. In germline, CDR1 is LGHNA, CDR2 YNFKEQ. CDR3 DNA: TGTGCCAGCAGCCAAGATCGGGGAGATACGCAGTATTTT. Translation: CASSQDRGDTQYF.

The gene calls are TRBV18 and TRBJ2-2; 9 bases align to TRBD2. This CDR3 is built from 17 residues. The V segment lost 3 bases and the J segment 0 bases; nucleotides outside the gene matches: 5. Germline assignment: CDR1 KGHSH and CDR2 LQKENI. The CDR3, as DNA: TGTGCCAGCTCACCTTCGACTAGCGGAACGAACACCGGGGAGCTGTTTTTT. It translates to CASSPSTSGTNTGELFF.

CDR3 DNA: TGTGCCAGCAGCCAAGGGTCAGGGGAGCAGTACTTC. It specifies CASSQGSGEQYF. J is TRBJ2-7 and V is TRBV4-2; a weak D match, TRBD1 (5 bases). Germline V CDR1 and CDR2: LGHNA, YNFKEQ. The CDR3 is 12 residues long. V was pared by 1 base and J by 7 bases, with 8 bases between.

This rearrangement joins TRBV27 to TRBJ2-2, with D uncertain. The ends were cut back, 1 base at V and 4 bases at J, with 4 bases in the middle. CDR1 is MNHEY, CDR2 SMNVEV, per germline (reference sequence). The CDR3 consists of 13 residues. The CDR3 nucleotides read TGTGCCAGCAGTTTATGGGCCACCGGGGAGCTGTTTTTT. Translated, it gives CASSLWATGELFF.

J is TRBJ2-7 and V is TRBV7-2, with 9 bases matching TRBD1. The CDR3 contains 15 residues. CDR1 and CDR2 (germline): SGHTA, FQGNSA. V shed 5 bases and J 6 bases; nucleotides not matched to a gene: 11. CDR3 nucleotides: TGTGCCAGCAGCATAACCGGGACAGGGATCTCCGAGCAGTACTTC. This sequence encodes CASSITGTGISEQYF.